This T cell receptor beta chain was captured in a study of cytomegalovirus exposure and HLA in healthy donors (TCRdb year 2017). Regarding the complete study: An earlier analysis of around 600 of the donors reported approximately 290 Gb of sequence data and 100 million to 140 million unique TCR beta sequences from about 179 million T cells. Approximately 310 gigabases of sequencing data and tens of millions of unique TCR sequences were included in an early release covering about 620 HLA-typed donors. Of the roughly 400 genotyped donors, about 80% fell in the genetic ancestry cluster associated with self-reported Caucasian donors. The study was designed to test whether signatures of past pathogen exposure could be identified by cataloging public T cell receptors. Using immunosequencing, the study profiled T cell repertoires from roughly 650 subjects and related those repertoires to cytomegalovirus serostatus. Along with the approximately 600-subject first cohort, a separate validation cohort of more than 90 different subjects was used. High-throughput TCR immunosequencing, statistical association of individual TCRs with disease status, and machine learning were combined to predict cytomegalovirus infection status. To study patterns of TCR occurrence, a later analysis re-analyzed previously published TCR beta repertoires from just over 650 donors and added high-resolution HLA genotyping. Rather than using new phenotypic data, the later analysis identified candidate immune exposures from TCR beta sequences and from how often those sequences occurred across donors. An earlier analysis of 587 of the donors used high-throughput TCR beta sequencing to judge whether each TCR beta V gene segment behaved as functional or pseudogenic. Alongside the repertoire data, information on donor age, sex, ethnicity and CMV serostatus was compiled. Genome-wide SNP genotypes for about 60% of the roughly 700 donors were used in a later genetic analysis, which treated that subset as a discovery cohort. All discovery cohort repertoires had been generated using a single sequencing platform. Both class I and class II loci were covered by HLA typing, at four-digit resolution. Typing coverage differed by locus: A, B, C, DRB1 and DQB1 were typed in about 620-640 donors, DQA1 in 522, DPA1 in approximately 610, and DPB1 in just under 490. Four to six DR-DQ haplotypes were handled as single units for association and clustering, since linkage in the cohort was strong. Among approximately 370 genotyped donors of the cohort, an average of around 250,000 unique TCR beta nucleotide sequences was sequenced per donor, of which about 18% were non-productive.

The CDR1 and CDR2 encoded by the germline V gene are SGHNT and YENEEA. Cut back by 5 bases and 2 bases, the V and J ends lie 15 bases apart. Reading from cysteine to phenylalanine, the CDR3 counts 15 amino acids. Left in the record is the CDR3 DNA by itself, 45 bases read in frame from the first base. Broad study findings and their caveats: A further reported finding was that TCR beta sequences accurately predicted the HLA-A and HLA-B alleles for most subjects in the first cohort. A group of highly shared sequence variants was considered likely to be a technical artifact of the sequencing pipeline. The study listed 150 to 200 TCR beta chains as associated with cytomegalovirus. When HLA alleles, especially DR and DQ, strongly co-occurred, attributing TCR associations to individual alleles was difficult. According to a later analysis, TCR association rates differed among HLA loci, with DRB1 alleles showing the most associated TCRs and HLA-C alleles showing the fewest. Because some donors lacked HLA typing at each locus, the association tests relied only on the typed subset. Some IMGT-functional V segments, including TRBV6-2 and TRBV6-3, could not be distinguished by the 87-base-pair reads and were therefore excluded. An earlier analysis of around 600 of the donors showed that most TCR beta V segments appeared in productive rearrangements either about 87% or about 30% of the time, which broadly matched IMGT annotations. A later analysis associated 15,000 or so TCR beta sequences with specific HLA alleles at a false discovery rate of 0.05. While some public TCRs were present in many individuals, most TCR sequences turned up only very rarely across donors. The classifier was reported to diagnose cytomegalovirus status with high specificity and sensitivity in both the original and validation cohorts. A later analysis reported that several top co-occurrence clusters appeared linked to parvovirus B19, influenza, CMV and Epstein-Barr virus. Presence/absence analyses assumed roughly uniform sequencing depth across donors, an assumption that may not hold. According to a later analysis, most CMV-associated TCR beta chains appeared to be HLA-restricted, and the HLA associations seemed to be driven largely by CMV exposure. In this cohort, only TCR beta chains were sequenced, and detectable features were limited by the absence of alpha or paired-chain data. Linkage disequilibrium might explain the correlated functional status among segregating V segments, but an unknown experimental factor could not be ruled out. In vitro tests confirmed that a few of the cytomegalovirus-associated TCR beta chains recognize cytomegalovirus antigens. According to a later genetic analysis, donors in an Asian-associated ancestry cluster had fewer N-insertions in productive TCRs than the approximately 670-donor mean. A later analysis found that HLA-associated TCR beta chains were more clonally expanded and had lower generation probabilities than equally common non-associated chains. It was suggested by the authors that the approach could potentially be generalized to other disease states and immunological phenotypes. Over 15 rarely observed V segments, including chromosome 9 orphons, were excluded from the earlier analysis of approximately 600 of the donors because counts were too low. A later genetic analysis associated a missense DCLRE1C variant with V-gene and J-gene trimming of TCR beta chains, and an independent cohort replicated the association. The only immune exposure information available for the cohort was CMV serostatus.

The cohort comprised approximately 700 healthy bone marrow donors. Cohort members were all nominally healthy when sampled, although unrecorded immune exposures were likely present. The donor was CMV seropositive and was included in the group of around 300 seropositive cohort members. A peripheral blood sample was collected from each donor, and TCR beta sequencing was performed on peripheral blood mononuclear cells. The Qiagen DNeasy Blood Extraction Kit was used to extract genomic DNA from the blood cell samples. Notes on this clone: The antigen this receptor binds is unknown. The input lacks base qualities; no much larger clone sits a single base away.

The library relied on the immunoSEQ multiplex PCR assay. A mixture of 60 forward primers for TCR Vbeta segments and 13 reverse primers for TCR Jbeta segments was used in the multiplex PCR. The CDR3 region of rearranged TCR beta genes was amplified from genomic DNA by a multiplex PCR assay. The Illumina HiSeq System was used to sequence the amplified TCR beta libraries as 87-base-pair reads. Under the source paper's analysis protocol: A later analysis tallied tens of millions of unique TCR beta chains across the approximately 670 repertoires, and approximately 11 million of those chains were shared by two or more donors. Raw reads were error-corrected and collapsed into unique sequences with a nearest-neighbor algorithm that merged closely related sequences to remove PCR and sequencing errors. V, D and J gene segments were assigned by aligning CDR3 sequences to IMGT reference sequences. For a sequence to be retained, a match of at least six nucleotides was required to both a V gene segment and a J gene segment. A rearrangement was called productive if the CDR3 had no stop codons and remained in frame with V and J, and every other rearrangement was called non-productive. CDR3 was defined by IMGT convention, running from the second conserved V-encoded cysteine to the conserved J-encoded phenylalanine. The earlier analysis of about 570 of the donors excluded any sequence lacking an unambiguous match to a single V gene segment. In an earlier analysis of approximately 500 of the donors, a V segment was called functional when productive rearrangements were above 56.7%, and segregating when the standard deviation between donors exceeded 5%. To diagnose cytomegalovirus status from the catalog of TCR beta chain sequences, a statistical classification framework was built. In a later analysis, V and J genes were assigned by comparing TCR nucleotide sequences against IMGT/GENE-DB human TR gene sequences. The TCRdist pipeline was used in a later analysis to assign CDR3 sequences and most-parsimonious VDJ recombination scenarios. In a later analysis, each TCR beta chain was defined by its CDR3 amino acid sequence together with its V-gene family, and reads without a unique V-gene family were excluded. As a way to deal with suspected cross-contamination and a sequencing artifact, a later analysis dropped 592 nucleotide sequences that were highly shared and had low generation probability. For each public chain, a later analysis derived a clonal expansion index from normalized ranks of inferred template counts within each repertoire. A later analysis computed generation probabilities with a VDJ recombination model fitted to out-of-frame rearrangements, and checked the results against IGoR. Hypergeometric tests were used in a later analysis to score TCR-TCR, TCR-HLA and TCR-CMV co-occurrence, with a repertoire-size bias correction applied to the TCR pairs. False discovery rates were estimated in a later analysis by permuting HLA or CMV assignments 20 times. A later analysis grouped co-occurring TCRs with DBSCAN, adding TCRdist sequence similarity when clustering within HLA-allele-positive subsets. Repertoires with fewer than 30,000 or more than 120,000 public chains, plus five repertoires with anomalous nucleotide sharing, were excluded from co-occurrence clustering. In TCRdb, the immuneACCESS table is reduced to in-frame sequences with V and J assigned. These tables do not hold every clone; where another copy was compared, an unresolved V gene accounts for under half, and the others remain unexplained. V, J and clone size are taken as reported in that table, and D and trimming were inferred from the DNA itself. The sample table contains roughly 150,000 clones; only one count was recorded for more than 65% of them. The top ten constitute under 5.5% of the sample.

Specimen: PBMCs. This TCR was recovered from a man between 18 and 35 years old in good health and CMV-seropositive. The chain uses TRBV11-3 and TRBJ2-5; TRBD1 is perhaps the D gene, given 6 matching bases. The sequence in DNA is TGTGCCAGCAGCGCCTATGGGACAAATCAAGAGACCCAGTACTTC. It encodes CASSAYGTNQETQYF.